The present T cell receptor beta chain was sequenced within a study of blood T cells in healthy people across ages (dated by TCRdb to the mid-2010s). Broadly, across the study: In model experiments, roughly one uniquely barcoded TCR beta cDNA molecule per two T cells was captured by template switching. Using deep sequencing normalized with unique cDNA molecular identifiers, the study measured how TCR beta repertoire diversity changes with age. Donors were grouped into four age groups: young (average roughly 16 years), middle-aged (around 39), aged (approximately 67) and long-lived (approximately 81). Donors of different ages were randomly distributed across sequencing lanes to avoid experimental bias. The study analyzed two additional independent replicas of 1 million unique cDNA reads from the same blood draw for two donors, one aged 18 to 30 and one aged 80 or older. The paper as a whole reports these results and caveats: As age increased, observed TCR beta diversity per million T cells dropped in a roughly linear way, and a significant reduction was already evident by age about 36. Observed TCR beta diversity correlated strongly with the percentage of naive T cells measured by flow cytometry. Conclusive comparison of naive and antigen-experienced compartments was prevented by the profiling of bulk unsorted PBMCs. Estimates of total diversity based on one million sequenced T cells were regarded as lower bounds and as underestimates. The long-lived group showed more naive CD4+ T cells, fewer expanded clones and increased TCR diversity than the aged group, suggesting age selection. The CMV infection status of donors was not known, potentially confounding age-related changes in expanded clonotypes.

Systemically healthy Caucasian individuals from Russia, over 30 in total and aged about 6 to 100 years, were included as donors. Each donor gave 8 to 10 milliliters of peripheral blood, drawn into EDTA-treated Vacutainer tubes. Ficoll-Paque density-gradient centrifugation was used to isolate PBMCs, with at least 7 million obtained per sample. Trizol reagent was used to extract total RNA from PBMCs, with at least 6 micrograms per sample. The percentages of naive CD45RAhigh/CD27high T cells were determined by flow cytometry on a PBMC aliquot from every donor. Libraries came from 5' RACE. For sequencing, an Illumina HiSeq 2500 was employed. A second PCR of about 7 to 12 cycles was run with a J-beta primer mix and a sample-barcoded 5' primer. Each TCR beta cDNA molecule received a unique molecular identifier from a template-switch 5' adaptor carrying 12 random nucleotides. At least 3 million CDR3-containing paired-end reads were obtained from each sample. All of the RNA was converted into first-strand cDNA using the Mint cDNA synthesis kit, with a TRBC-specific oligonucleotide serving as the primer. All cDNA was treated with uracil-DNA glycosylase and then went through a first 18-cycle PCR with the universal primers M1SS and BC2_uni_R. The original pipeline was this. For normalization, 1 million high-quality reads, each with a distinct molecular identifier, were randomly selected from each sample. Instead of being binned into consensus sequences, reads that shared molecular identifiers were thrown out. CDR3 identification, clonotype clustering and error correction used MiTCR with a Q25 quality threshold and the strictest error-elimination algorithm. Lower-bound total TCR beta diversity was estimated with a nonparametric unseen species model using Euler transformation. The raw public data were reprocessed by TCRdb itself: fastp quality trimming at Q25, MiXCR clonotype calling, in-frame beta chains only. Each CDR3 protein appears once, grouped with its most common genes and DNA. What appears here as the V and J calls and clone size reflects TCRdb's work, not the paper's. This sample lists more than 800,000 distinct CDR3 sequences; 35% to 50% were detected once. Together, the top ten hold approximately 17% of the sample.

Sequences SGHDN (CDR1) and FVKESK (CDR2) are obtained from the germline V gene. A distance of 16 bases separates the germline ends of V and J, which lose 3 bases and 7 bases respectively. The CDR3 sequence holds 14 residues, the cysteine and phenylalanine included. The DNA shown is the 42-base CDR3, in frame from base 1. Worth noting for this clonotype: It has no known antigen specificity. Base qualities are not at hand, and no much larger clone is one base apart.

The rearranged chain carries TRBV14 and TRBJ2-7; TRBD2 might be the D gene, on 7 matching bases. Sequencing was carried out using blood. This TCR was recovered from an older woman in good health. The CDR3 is CASSQAGAAGEQYF. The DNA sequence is TGTGCCAGCAGCCAGGCGGGGGCCGCAGGGGAGCAGTACTTC.